This TCR beta chain is from a study of T-cell reconstitution after alpha-beta-depleted transplantation in children. This clonotype was recorded once. The target antigen is unknown. Overall study findings and caveats: T-cell counts and diversity were attributed mostly to newly produced T cells one year after transplant.

Construction of the TCRbeta library involved unique molecular identifiers. From the PCR reads, TCRdb called clonotypes with MiXCR, one entry per CDR3 protein. The data contain hundreds of thousands of distinct CDR3 sequences, roughly 13% of them singletons. Germline CDR1 reads SGHVS; CDR2 reads FNYEAQ. Trimming shortened V by 5 bases and J by 0 bases, and 14 bases separated the two germline ends. The CDR3 loop spans 16 amino acids. Material: PBMCs, mostly from graft donor cells, obtained 360 days after TCRalphabeta/CD19-depleted stem cell transplant. The TCR originated in a male patient aged 10-17 years who had a stem cell transplant for acute myeloid leukemia, so the T cells may come from the graft donor. This rearrangement joins TRBV7-6 to TRBJ1-3; D remains ambiguous. CDR3 loop: CASSPRATRSGNTIYF. In DNA, the CDR3 is TGTGCCAGCAGCCCCCGGGCCACCCGCTCTGGAAACACCATATATTTT.